What follows are 27 T cell receptor beta chains derived from one specimen sequenced in a study of OX40 agonist ivuxolimab in advanced cancers. Libraries were prepared by immunoSEQ multiplex PCR; TCRdb keeps only in-frame clonotypes and omits some of them. The sample consists of tens of thousands of clones, 75% to 95% of them appearing once. The sample here was CD4+ or CD8+ T cells sorted from blood, taken in a trial of the OX40 agonist ivuxolimab. The receptors derive from an adult with an advanced solid tumor such as melanoma, head and neck, liver or kidney cancer.

The chain is built from TRBV5-1 and TRBJ2-5; D is unresolved. The CDR3 runs 15 residues. Germline CDR1 and CDR2: SGHRS and YFSETQ. V lost 0 bases and J 2 bases, leaving 11 bases between the germline ends. CDR3 DNA: TGCGCCAGCAGCTTGGATGGGGAACCTCAAGAGACCCAGTACTTC. It specifies CASSLDGEPQETQYF.

This chain uses TRBV30 with TRBJ1-2; a weak D match, TRBD1 (5 bases). CDR3 length: 13 amino acids. Trimming pared 0 bases from V and 4 bases from J, leaving 9 bases between. CDR1 and CDR2 from the germline V gene are GTSNPN and SVGIG (reference sequence). CDR3: CAWSVGALYGYTF. CDR3 DNA: TGTGCCTGGAGTGTTGGGGCCCTCTATGGCTACACCTTC.

This chain connects TRBV27 to TRBJ2-7, with TRBD1 identical over 7 bases. V lost 4 bases and J lost 3; bases outside the gene matches: 3. Germline CDR1 MNHEY, CDR2 SMNVEV (reference sequence). CDR3 length: 13 amino acids. CDR3 in DNA: TGTGCCAGCAGTTCTGGACAGGTCTACGAGCAGTACTTC. Its protein is CASSSGQVYEQYF.

This clone was seen a handful of times. The chain recombines TRBV5-1 with TRBJ2-5; a possible D gene is TRBD1 (5 bases). The CDR3 spans 13 residues. In germline, CDR1 is SGHRS, CDR2 YFSETQ. V was cut by 4 bases and J by 0 bases, with 7 bases left in between. CDR3 DNA: TGCGCCAGCAGCCCGGACAACCAAGAGACCCAGTACTTC. This encodes CASSPDNQETQYF.

The chain recombines TRBV7-8 with TRBJ2-1; D remains ambiguous. The CDR3 runs to 11 residues. Germline V gene sequence: CDR1 SGHVS, CDR2 FQNEAQ. Trimming cost V 4 bases and J 7 bases, with 5 bases left between them. CDR3 in amino acids: CASSSENEQFF. In nucleotides, the CDR3 is TGTGCCAGCAGCTCGGAGAATGAGCAGTTCTTC.

This chain joins TRBV6-5 and TRBJ2-3; D not certain. Germline V gene lookup returns CDR1 MNHEY and CDR2 SVGAGI. The CDR3 is 12 residues long. Trimming left V 5 bases short and J 0 bases short, with 3 bases between. CDR3 DNA: TGTGCCAGCAGTCCCAGCACAGATACGCAGTATTTT. Encoded protein: CASSPSTDTQYF.

This chain joins TRBV7-9 and TRBJ1-3, with 9 nucleotides matching TRBD1. The CDR3 extends over 17 amino acids. The ends lost 3 bases at V and 0 bases at J; junction bases unmatched: 6. The germline V gene has CDR1 SEHNR and CDR2 FQNEAQ (reference sequence). CDR3 DNA: TGTGCCAGCAGCTTTGGGACAGGGAGGAGCTCTGGAAACACCATATATTTT. It codes for CASSFGTGRSSGNTIYF.

The chain employs TRBV28 and TRBJ1-2, with no clear D. Germline loops: CDR1 MDHEN, CDR2 SYDVKM. The CDR3 is 13 residues long. The V gene lost 5 bases and the J gene lost 7 bases, with 14 bases spanning the gap. CDR3 DNA sequence: TGTGCCAGCAGTGTTGGGGAAGTAATTGGCTACACCTTC. Residues: CASSVGEVIGYTF.

The chain employs TRBV29-1 and TRBJ2-5; 14 bases match TRBD2. V lost 6 bases to trimming and J lost 5 bases; unmatched junction nucleotides: 2. Germline-derived CDR1 and CDR2 are SQVTM and ANQGSEA. This CDR3 comprises 13 residues. The CDR3 nucleotides read TGCAGCGTCCGGACTAGCGGGGGGGAGACCCAGTACTTC. Amino acids: CSVRTSGGETQYF.

The genes are TRBV4-1 and TRBJ1-4; D unclear. CDR3 size: 15 residues. Germline V gene sequence: CDR1 MGHRA, CDR2 YSYEKL. The ends were cut back, 4 bases at V and 0 bases at J, with 9 bases in the middle. CDR3 sequence: CASSPLTATNEKLFF. The CDR3 DNA reads TGCGCCAGCAGCCCACTAACAGCAACTAATGAAAAACTGTTTTTT.

This sequence joins TRBV28 and TRBJ2-1; the match to TRBD2 covers 16 bases. This CDR3 region has 19 residues. Unmatched junction bases numbered 13, after V lost 3 bases and J lost 8 bases. Germline V gene sequence: CDR1 MDHEN, CDR2 SYDVKM. CDR3 in DNA: TGTGCCAGCAGTTTGGAACTCGGGACTAGCGGGAGGGCCATGGATGAGCAGTTCTTC. This sequence encodes CASSLELGTSGRAMDEQFF.

The rearrangement joins TRBV28 to TRBJ1-1; no reliable D call. V lost 9 bases and J lost 1, with 6 bases in between. The germline V gene encodes CDR1 MDHEN and CDR2 SYDVKM. The length of the CDR3 is 11 residues. CDR3 residues: CASEGNTEAFF. CDR3 nucleotide sequence: TGTGCCAGTGAGGGGAACACTGAAGCTTTCTTT.

The chain has TRBV11-2 and TRBJ2-3; TRBD2 is a possible D gene (5 bases). Germline CDR1 and CDR2: SGHAT and FQNNGV. The V end lost 5 bases, the J end lost 4 bases, and 16 bases lay between the germline ends. The CDR3 extends over 15 amino acids. The CDR3 reads CASSPWALGADTQYF. CDR3 sequence (DNA): TGTGCCAGCAGCCCTTGGGCCCTCGGGGCAGATACGCAGTATTTT.

The J gene is TRBJ2-5, the V gene TRBV28; D possibly corresponds to TRBD2 (6 bases). Germline V lookup: CDR1 MDHEN, CDR2 SYDVKM. The CDR3 contains 22 residues. Trimming removed 7 bases from V and 3 bases from J, with 39 bases in between. CDR3 bases: TGTGCCAGCATCTCCAACTGGGGCAGCGCAAAATCCCGTTCCCGCGGGGAAGAGACCCAGTACTTC. This gives the protein CASISNWGSAKSRSRGEETQYF.

This clone was seen a few times. The chain is built from TRBV2 and TRBJ2-3, with 14 bases lining up with TRBD2. The germline V gene has CDR1 SNHLY and CDR2 FYNNEI. Trimming at V came to 6 bases and at J to 10 bases, leaving 3 bases not matched to a gene. The CDR3 is 13 residues long. The CDR3: CASSVTSGRAQYF. The CDR3 DNA reads TGTGCCAGCAGCGTGACTAGCGGGAGGGCGCAGTATTTT.

In its sample, this clone was seen once. In DNA form, the CDR3 reads TGTGCCAGCAGCCCATCCCAAGGGACTTCGAACACCGGGGAGCTGTTTTTT. Translating gives CASSPSQGTSNTGELFF. The gene calls are TRBV11-3 and TRBJ2-2; maybe TRBD2 (6 bases). There are 17 residues in the CDR3. The germline V gene encodes CDR1 SGHNT and CDR2 YENEEA. V lost 5 bases, J lost 0 bases, and 16 bases lay in between.

The gene calls are TRBV4-1 and TRBJ2-7; D is tentatively TRBD1 or TRBD2 (5 bases each). Germline CDR1 reads MGHRA; CDR2 reads YSYEKL. This CDR3 is 15 amino acids long. V lost 0 bases and J 3 bases, leaving 12 bases between the germline ends. CDR3 residues: CASSQEVGRSYEQYF. CDR3 sequence (DNA): TGCGCCAGCAGCCAAGAGGTGGGACGAAGCTACGAGCAGTACTTC.

This clone was counted a single time. The chain uses TRBV30 and TRBJ2-1, with D possibly being TRBD2 (6 bases). V dropped 4 bases and J dropped 9 bases, with 19 bases sitting between them. The CDR3 length is 14 residues. Germline V lookup: CDR1 GTSNPN, CDR2 SVGIG (reference sequence). As DNA, the CDR3 is TGTGCCTGGAAAGATTACCGCCCAGCGGGTGAGCAGTTCTTC. Protein sequence: CAWKDYRPAGEQFF.

J is TRBJ1-1 and V is TRBV7-3; perhaps TRBD1 as D (6 bases). Germline lookup yields CDR1 SGHTA and CDR2 FQGTGA. V was trimmed by 5 bases and J by 4 bases, leaving 14 bases between them. The length of the CDR3 is 14 residues. The CDR3 sequence is CASSPRPGATEAFF. The CDR3 region has the DNA TGTGCCAGCAGCCCCAGACCAGGGGCCACTGAAGCTTTCTTT.

The genes are TRBV5-6 and TRBJ2-3; D ambiguous. This CDR3 has 14 residues. V gave up 0 bases and J gave up 2 bases, with 7 bases separating them. CDR1 and CDR2 (germline): SGHDT, YYEEEE. The CDR3 nucleotides are TGTGCCAGCAGCTTGGCCAGAGCCACAGATACGCAGTATTTT. Translation gives CASSLARATDTQYF.

The chain combines TRBV5-4 with TRBJ1-5, with D perhaps TRBD1 (6 bases). The CDR3 covers 18 residues. Germline CDR1 is SGHNT and CDR2 is YYREEE (reference sequence). The V and J ends lost 2 bases and 0 bases respectively, with 18 bases between them. Here the CDR3 reads CASSFGLPGTNSNQPQHF. CDR3 in DNA: TGTGCCAGCAGCTTTGGGCTTCCCGGGACAAATAGCAATCAGCCCCAGCATTTT.

The rearrangement joins TRBV4-1 to TRBJ2-2; TRBD2 agrees at 8 bases. This CDR3 contains 15 residues. J gave up 5 bases and V 4 bases, and 6 bases lay outside the gene matches. Germline assignment: CDR1 MGHRA and CDR2 YSYEKL. CDR3 amino acids: CASSPSTGGTGELFF. CDR3 nucleotides: TGCGCCAGCAGCCCGAGCACGGGAGGGACCGGGGAGCTGTTTTTT.

This chain joins TRBV28 and TRBJ1-3; the match to TRBD1 covers 10 bases. Germline trimming cut 11 bases from V and 0 bases from J; bases unmatched to any gene: 10. Germline V CDR1 and CDR2: MDHEN, SYDVKM. The CDR3 length is 16 residues. CDR3 region: CAAFTGTGASGNTIYF. In DNA, the CDR3 is TGTGCCGCCTTCACCGGGACAGGGGCCTCTGGAAACACCATATATTTT.

This clone was recorded once. The genes are TRBV6-5 and TRBJ2-7, with TRBD2 matching over 8 bases. This CDR3 has 14 amino acids. The germline V gene has CDR1 MNHEY and CDR2 SVGAGI. V lost 4 bases to trimming and J lost 2 bases; unmatched junction nucleotides: 4. The CDR3 loop is CASSSAGGTYEQYF. DNA of the CDR3: TGTGCCAGCAGTTCGGCGGGAGGTACCTACGAGCAGTACTTC.

V and J are TRBV7-9 and TRBJ1-2; D ambiguous. This CDR3 region has 13 residues. Germline CDR1 and CDR2: SEHNR and FQNEAQ (reference sequence). V was shortened by 1 base and J by 4 bases, with 7 bases between the two germline ends. CDR3: CASSLGQLYGYTF. The CDR3 region has the DNA TGTGCCAGCAGCTTAGGGCAGCTCTATGGCTACACCTTC.

This chain joins TRBV25-1 and TRBJ2-7; TRBD2 matches at 7 bases. The trim removed 3 bases at V and 0 bases at J, leaving 8 bases unmatched. This CDR3 has 16 amino acids. Germline loops: CDR1 MGHDK, CDR2 SYGVNS. The CDR3: CASSDRASGLSYEQYF. Here the CDR3 DNA reads TGTGCCAGCAGTGATCGGGCTAGCGGACTCTCCTACGAGCAGTACTTC.

The J gene is TRBJ2-1, the V gene TRBV7-9, with 13 bases that match TRBD2. CDR3 length: 16 residues. V dropped 5 bases and J dropped 6; count of bases not matched to a gene: 7. Germline V lookup: CDR1 SEHNR, CDR2 FQNEAQ (reference sequence). CDR3 nucleotide sequence: TGTGCCAGCAGCCCCGCCCGGACTAGCGGGAGCAATGAGCAGTTCTTC. This encodes CASSPARTSGSNEQFF. Full variable domain (outside the CDR3, taken from reference TRBV7-9 and TRBJ2-1): DTGVSQNPRHKITKRGQNVTFRCDPISEHNRLYWYRQTLGQGPEFLTYFQNEAQLEKSRLLSDRFSAERPKGSFSTLEIQRTEQGDSAMYLCASSPARTSGSNEQFFGPGTRLTVL.